The rows below give T cell receptor beta chains drawn from one sample of a study of T cells in Graves' hyperthyroidism and ophthalmopathy. Each CDR3 protein gets one entry after TCRdb re-called the multiplex PCR reads with MiXCR. The repertoire includes 20,000 or so distinct CDR3 sequences, less than 65% of them detected once, and roughly 25% sits in the top ten. Source material: blood. The receptors shown here come from a woman aged 40-49 years with Graves' hyperthyroidism that later progressed to Graves' ophthalmopathy. The CDR3 runs from the conserved cysteine through the conserved F or W. A D gene is named only where the DNA matches it firmly. Size is omitted from some rows. Given values are once, few, many or a class for expanded clones.

j_gene | v_gene | abundance | d_gene | CDR3aa | CDR3nt
TRBJ2-7 | TRBV2 | NA | NA | CASSLGDYRGHEQYF | TGTGCCAGCAGTTTAGGGGACTACCGGGGGCACGAGCAGTACTTC
TRBJ2-7 | TRBV6-1 | NA | TRBD1 | CASSEGVWTGRYEQYF | TGTGCCAGCAGCGAAGGGGTGTGGACAGGGCGGTACGAGCAGTACTTC
TRBJ2-3 | TRBV14 | many | TRBD1 | CASSHLRGFGTDTQYF | TGTGCCAGCAGCCATCTCAGGGGGTTTGGCACAGATACGCAGTATTTT
TRBJ1-1 | TRBV3-1 | NA | NA | CASSRTMGGTISREAFF | TGTGCCAGCAGCCGAACGATGGGGGGCACGATTTCTAGGGAAGCTTTCTTT
TRBJ2-3 | TRBV20-1 | many | NA | CSAPPRDLSTDTQYF | TGCAGTGCCCCCCCTCGGGATCTAAGCACAGATACGCAGTATTTT
TRBJ2-7 | TRBV2 | medium-sized | TRBD1 | CASGPTGGSEQYF | TGTGCCAGCGGACCTACAGGGGGTAGCGAGCAGTACTTC
TRBJ1-2 | TRBV19 | NA | TRBD1 | CASSTFRDSDGYTF | TGTGCCAGTAGTACATTCCGGGACAGTGATGGCTACACCTTC
TRBJ2-1 | TRBV9 | medium-sized | NA | CASSERQSSYNEQFF | TGTGCCAGCAGCGAGAGACAGAGCTCCTACAATGAGCAGTTCTTC
TRBJ2-1 | TRBV6-4 | many | NA | CASSDGRQARNEQFF | TGTGCCAGCAGTGACGGGAGACAAGCTCGCAATGAGCAGTTCTTC
TRBJ1-2 | TRBV30 | NA | NA | CAWSEGEGGPWGYTF | TGTGCCTGGAGTGAGGGGGAGGGGGGACCTTGGGGCTACACCTTC
TRBJ2-4 | TRBV5-1 | many | NA | CASSFKKAKNIQYF | TGCGCCAGCAGCTTTAAAAAAGCCAAAAACATTCAGTACTTC
TRBJ2-7 | TRBV29-1 | few | NA | CSAPGRYYEQYF | TGCAGCGCTCCGGGACGGTACTACGAGCAGTACTTC
TRBJ1-1 | TRBV3-1 | many | NA | CASSLTELNTEAFF | TGTGCCAGCAGCCTGACGGAGCTGAACACTGAAGCTTTCTTT
TRBJ2-6 | TRBV2 | once | NA | CASSPGWVGANVLTF | TGTGCCAGCAGTCCCGGATGGGTCGGGGCCAACGTCCTGACTTTC
TRBJ2-5 | TRBV7-8 | NA | NA | CASSLRTWGEEETQYF | TGTGCCAGCAGCCTCCGAACCTGGGGGGAAGAAGAGACCCAGTACTTC
TRBJ1-5 | TRBV20-1 | few | NA | CSARGGPSNQPQHF | TGCAGTGCTAGAGGTGGGCCTAGCAATCAGCCCCAGCATTTT
TRBJ2-7 | TRBV27 | many | TRBD2 | CASTPLAGGGSEQYF | TGTGCCAGCACCCCTCTAGCGGGAGGTGGTAGCGAGCAGTACTTC
TRBJ2-6 | TRBV15 | NA | NA | CTTSRASGSGANVLTF | TGTACCACCAGCAGAGCTTCAGGCTCTGGGGCCAACGTCCTGACTTTC
TRBJ2-5 | TRBV7-9 | NA | TRBD1 | CASSPQGAKETQYF | TGTGCCAGCAGCCCCCAGGGGGCAAAAGAGACCCAGTACTTC
TRBJ2-7 | TRBV6-4 | NA | NA | CASSDSYYEQYF | TGTGCCAGCAGTGACTCGTACTACGAGCAGTACTTC
TRBJ2-7 | TRBV6-1 | many | TRBD1 | CASSRDRGAYEQYF | TGTGCCAGCAGCCGGGACAGAGGTGCCTACGAGCAGTACTTC
TRBJ1-2 | TRBV7-9 | NA | NA | CASSLVAGLDGYTF | TGTGCCAGCAGCTTAGTAGCGGGACTTGATGGCTACACCTTC
TRBJ2-5 | TRBV7-9 | NA | TRBD1 | CASSQTRGRETQYF | TGTGCCAGCAGCCAAACCAGGGGGCGGGAGACCCAGTACTTC
TRBJ2-7 | TRBV2 | NA | NA | CASRVQGGGSYEQYF | TGTGCCAGCAGAGTTCAGGGAGGGGGATCCTACGAGCAGTACTTC
TRBJ2-2 | TRBV7-8 | NA | TRBD2 | CASSRTSGRAAGELFF | TGTGCCAGCAGCAGGACTAGCGGGAGGGCCGCCGGGGAGCTGTTTTTT
TRBJ2-5 | TRBV5-1 | once | NA | CASSLEGSDNLETQYF | TGCGCCAGCAGCTTGGAAGGCAGTGACAACCTTGAGACCCAGTACTTC
TRBJ1-2 | TRBV5-4 | many | NA | CASSQAGVYGYTF | TGTGCCAGCAGCCAAGCCGGGGTGTATGGCTACACCTTC
TRBJ1-1 | TRBV20-1 | few | NA | CSFHNTGNVNTEAFF | TGCAGTTTTCATAACACAGGGAACGTGAACACTGAAGCTTTCTTT
TRBJ1-3 | TRBV28 | NA | TRBD1 | CATARDRDFLSGNTIYF | TGTGCCACTGCCCGGGACAGGGACTTTCTCTCTGGAAACACCATATATTTT
TRBJ2-5 | TRBV5-1 | few | NA | CASSGLDPQETQYF | TGCGCCAGCAGTGGCTTGGACCCCCAAGAGACCCAGTACTTC
TRBJ2-7 | TRBV7-8 | few | TRBD2 | CASSALGRALSYEQYF | TGTGCCAGCAGTGCCCTGGGGAGGGCCCTATCATACGAGCAGTACTTC
TRBJ2-2 | TRBV19 | medium-sized | NA | CASGQQPNTGELFF | TGTGCCAGTGGACAGCAACCGAACACCGGGGAGCTGTTTTTT
TRBJ2-7 | TRBV20-1 | medium-sized | NA | CSARETPGRPYEQYF | TGCAGTGCTAGAGAAACCCCCGGACGGCCCTACGAGCAGTACTTC
TRBJ2-1 | TRBV2 | NA | NA | CTSSVSLPPFDEQFF | TGTACCAGCAGTGTTTCACTTCCCCCGTTCGATGAGCAGTTCTTC
TRBJ2-3 | TRBV19 | NA | TRBD2 | CASRRAGGDTQYF | TGTGCCAGTAGAAGGGCGGGAGGGGATACGCAGTATTTT
TRBJ1-4 | TRBV7-9 | NA | NA | CASSQVQPNEKLFF | TGTGCCAGCAGCCAGGTACAGCCTAATGAAAAACTGTTTTTT
TRBJ2-1 | TRBV7-3 | many | TRBD2 | CASAREGLNEQFF | TGTGCCAGCGCGAGGGAGGGGCTTAATGAGCAGTTCTTC
TRBJ2-3 | TRBV7-9 | NA | NA | CASRPGTTDTQYF | TGTGCCAGCAGGCCAGGGACCACAGATACGCAGTATTTT
TRBJ2-7 | TRBV7-8 | few | NA | CASSLALTGRHEQYF | TGTGCCAGCAGCTTAGCGCTCACAGGGAGGCACGAGCAGTACTTC
TRBJ2-5 | TRBV19 | NA | TRBD1 | CASSGRQGVETQYF | TGTGCCAGTAGTGGACGACAGGGGGTGGAGACCCAGTACTTC
TRBJ2-2 | TRBV9 | NA | NA | CASSPMGRGNTGELFF | TGTGCCAGCAGCCCAATGGGGCGGGGGAACACCGGGGAGCTGTTTTTT
TRBJ2-1 | TRBV5-1 | few | TRBD1 | CASSLTGVATYNEQFF | TGCGCCAGCAGCTTGACAGGGGTAGCCACCTACAATGAGCAGTTCTTC
TRBJ2-5 | TRBV10-3 | NA | NA | CAGLGGRDQETQYF | TGTGCGGGGCTCGGGGGCCGTGACCAAGAGACCCAGTACTTC
TRBJ2-1 | TRBV25-1 | NA | NA | CASSEFNEQFF | TGTGCCAGCAGTGAGTTTAATGAGCAGTTCTTC
TRBJ1-1 | TRBV19 | NA | TRBD1 | CASSKTSRGNGAFF | TGTGCCAGTAGTAAGACGTCCAGGGGGAATGGAGCCTTCTTT
TRBJ2-5 | TRBV24-1 | medium-sized | NA | CATSDHYGTQYF | TGTGCCACCAGTGACCATTACGGGACCCAGTACTTC
TRBJ2-5 | TRBV6-6 | many | NA | CASSLPQVETQYF | TGTGCCAGCAGTCTACCCCAAGTTGAGACCCAGTACTTC
TRBJ1-1 | TRBV20-1 | once | NA | CSAKEAFF | TGCAGTGCTAAAGAAGCTTTCTTT
TRBJ2-5 | TRBV20-1 | NA | NA | CSAPGQRDETQYF | TGCAGTGCTCCTGGACAGAGGGACGAGACCCAGTACTTC
TRBJ2-3 | TRBV5-1 | many | TRBD2 | CASTSGLADQTQYF | TGCGCCAGCACCTCTGGACTAGCGGATCAAACGCAGTATTTT
TRBJ2-4 | TRBV18 | NA | NA | CASSPPGVGGIQYF | TGTGCCAGCTCACCACCAGGGGTAGGCGGCATTCAGTACTTC
TRBJ1-4 | TRBV15 | NA | NA | CATSREPSVVSNEKLFF | TGTGCCACCAGCAGAGAACCCTCAGTAGTGTCTAATGAAAAACTGTTTTTT
TRBJ1-2 | TRBV29-1 | medium-sized | NA | CSVPRLEYGYTF | TGCAGCGTTCCCCGACTCGAGTATGGCTACACCTTC
TRBJ2-7 | TRBV6-1 | many | TRBD1 | CASSEASGTGSYEQYF | TGTGCCAGCAGTGAAGCGTCCGGGACAGGAAGCTACGAGCAGTACTTC
TRBJ2-7 | TRBV29-1 | medium-sized | NA | CSAYEGTYEQYF | TGCAGCGCCTATGAGGGGACCTACGAGCAGTACTTC
TRBJ1-5 | TRBV2 | NA | TRBD1 | CASSAQGADQPQHF | TGTGCCAGCAGTGCTCAGGGGGCCGATCAGCCCCAGCATTTT
TRBJ2-3 | TRBV10-3 | many | NA | CVTRVGRGDTDTQYF | TGTGTCACGAGGGTCGGGCGGGGAGACACAGATACGCAGTATTTT